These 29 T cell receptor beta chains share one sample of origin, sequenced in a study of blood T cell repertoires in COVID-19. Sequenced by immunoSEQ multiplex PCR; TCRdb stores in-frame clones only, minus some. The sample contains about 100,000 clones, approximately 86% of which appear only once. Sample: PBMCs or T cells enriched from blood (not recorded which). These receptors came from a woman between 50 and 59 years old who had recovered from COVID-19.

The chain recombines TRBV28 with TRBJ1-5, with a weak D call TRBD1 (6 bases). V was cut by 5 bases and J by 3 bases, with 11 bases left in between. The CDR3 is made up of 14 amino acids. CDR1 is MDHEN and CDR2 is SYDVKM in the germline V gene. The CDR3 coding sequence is TGTGCCAGCAGTACACGGACAGACAATCAGCCCCAGCATTTT. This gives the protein CASSTRTDNQPQHF.

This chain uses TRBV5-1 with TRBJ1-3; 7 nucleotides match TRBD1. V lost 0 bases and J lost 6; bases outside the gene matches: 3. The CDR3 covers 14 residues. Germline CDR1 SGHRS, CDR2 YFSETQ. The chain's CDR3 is CASSLGQGSNTIYF. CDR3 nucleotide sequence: TGCGCCAGCAGCTTGGGACAGGGCTCAAACACCATATATTTT.

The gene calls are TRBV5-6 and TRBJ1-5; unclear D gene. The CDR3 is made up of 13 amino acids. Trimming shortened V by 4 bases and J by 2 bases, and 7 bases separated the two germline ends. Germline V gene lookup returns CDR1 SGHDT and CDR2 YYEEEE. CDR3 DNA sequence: TGTGCCAGCAGCGGGCGAGGCAATCAGCCCCAGCATTTT. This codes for CASSGRGNQPQHF.

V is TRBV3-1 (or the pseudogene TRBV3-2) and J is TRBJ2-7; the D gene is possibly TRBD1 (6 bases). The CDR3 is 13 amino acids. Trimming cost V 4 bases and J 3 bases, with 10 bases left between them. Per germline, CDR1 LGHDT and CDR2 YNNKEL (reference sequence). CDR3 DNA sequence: TGTGCCAGCAGCCCTACAGGGATCTACGAGCAGTACTTC. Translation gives CASSPTGIYEQYF.

The CDR3 loop reads CASSWADEQETQYF. CDR3 coding DNA: TGTGCCAGCAGTTGGGCAGACGAACAAGAGACCCAGTACTTC. The chain joins TRBV27 to TRBJ2-5; D gene ambiguous. This CDR3 comprises 14 residues. V was clipped by 4 bases and J by 2 bases, with 11 bases between them. Per germline, CDR1 MNHEY and CDR2 SMNVEV (reference sequence).

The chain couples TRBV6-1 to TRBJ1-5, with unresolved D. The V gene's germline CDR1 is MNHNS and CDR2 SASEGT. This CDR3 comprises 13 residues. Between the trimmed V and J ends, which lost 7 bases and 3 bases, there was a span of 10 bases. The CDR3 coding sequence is TGTGCCAGCACCGACAACTTCAATCAGCCCCAGCATTTT. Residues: CASTDNFNQPQHF.

CDR3 DNA sequence: TGTGCGAGCCACTCGGGGGGTCGAAGCTCTGGGGCCAACGTCCTGACTTTC. It translates to CASHSGGRSSGANVLTF. The rearrangement joins TRBV5-4 to TRBJ2-6, with 7 bases lining up with TRBD2. The CDR3 is 17 residues long. Per the germline V gene, CDR1 is SGHNT and CDR2 is YYREEE (reference sequence).

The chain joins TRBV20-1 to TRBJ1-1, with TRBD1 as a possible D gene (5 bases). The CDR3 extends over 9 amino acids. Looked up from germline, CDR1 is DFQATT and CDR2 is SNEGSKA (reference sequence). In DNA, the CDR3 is TGCAGGGACGACAGAGAAGCTTTCTTT. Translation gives CRDDREAFF.

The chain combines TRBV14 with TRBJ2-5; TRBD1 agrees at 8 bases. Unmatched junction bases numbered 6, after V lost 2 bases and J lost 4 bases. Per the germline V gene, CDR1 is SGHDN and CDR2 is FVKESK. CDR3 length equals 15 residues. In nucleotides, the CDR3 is TGTGCCAGCAGCCAAACCAAGACAGGGGCAGAGACCCAGTACTTC. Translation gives CASSQTKTGAETQYF.

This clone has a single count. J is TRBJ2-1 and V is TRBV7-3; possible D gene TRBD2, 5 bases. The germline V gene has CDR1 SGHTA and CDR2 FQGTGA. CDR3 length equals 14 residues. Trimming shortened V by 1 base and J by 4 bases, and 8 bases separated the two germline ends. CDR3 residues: CASSLMPGYNEQFF. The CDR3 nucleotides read TGTGCCAGCAGCTTAATGCCGGGATACAATGAGCAGTTCTTC.

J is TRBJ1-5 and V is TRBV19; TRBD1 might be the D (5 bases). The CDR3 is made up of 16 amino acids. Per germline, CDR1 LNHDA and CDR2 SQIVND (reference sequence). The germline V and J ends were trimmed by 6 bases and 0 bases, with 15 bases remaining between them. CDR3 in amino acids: CASRIATRDSNQPQHF. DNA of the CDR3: TGTGCCAGTAGAATTGCGACCAGGGATAGCAATCAGCCCCAGCATTTT.

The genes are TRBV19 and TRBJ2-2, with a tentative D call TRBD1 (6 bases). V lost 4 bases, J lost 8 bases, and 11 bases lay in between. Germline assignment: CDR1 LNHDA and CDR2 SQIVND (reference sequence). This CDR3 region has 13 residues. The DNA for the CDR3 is TGTGCCAGTAGTAGACAGGTAGCGGGGGAGCTGTTTTTT. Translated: CASSRQVAGELFF.

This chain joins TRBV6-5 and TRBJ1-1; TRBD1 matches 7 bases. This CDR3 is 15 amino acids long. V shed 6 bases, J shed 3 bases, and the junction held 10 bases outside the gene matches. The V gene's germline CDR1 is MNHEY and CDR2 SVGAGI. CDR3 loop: CASSVTGYGYTEAFF. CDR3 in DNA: TGTGCCAGCAGCGTGACAGGGTACGGATACACTGAAGCTTTCTTT.

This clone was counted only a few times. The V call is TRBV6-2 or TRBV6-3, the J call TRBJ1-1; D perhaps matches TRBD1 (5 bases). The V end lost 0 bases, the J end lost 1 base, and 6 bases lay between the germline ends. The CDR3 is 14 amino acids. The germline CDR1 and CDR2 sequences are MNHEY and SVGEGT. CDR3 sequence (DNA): TGTGCCAGCAGTTACTCAACAGGGAACACTGAAGCTTTCTTT. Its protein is CASSYSTGNTEAFF.

The CDR3: CASSQRYKTEYNEQFF. In DNA, the CDR3 is TGTGCCAGCAGCCAGAGATATAAGACAGAGTACAATGAGCAGTTCTTC. The chain is built from TRBV3-1 (or the pseudogene TRBV3-2) and TRBJ2-1; perhaps TRBD1 as D (5 bases). The CDR3 sequence is 16 residues long. Trimming stripped 3 bases from V and 4 bases from J, with 16 bases between. Germline CDR1 LGHDT, CDR2 YNNKEL (reference sequence).

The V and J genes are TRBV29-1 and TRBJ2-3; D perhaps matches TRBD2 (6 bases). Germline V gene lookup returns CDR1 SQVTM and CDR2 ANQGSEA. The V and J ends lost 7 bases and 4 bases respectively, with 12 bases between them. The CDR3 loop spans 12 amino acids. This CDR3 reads CSAGRDSDTQYF. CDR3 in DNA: TGCAGCGCGGGGCGGGACTCAGATACGCAGTATTTT.

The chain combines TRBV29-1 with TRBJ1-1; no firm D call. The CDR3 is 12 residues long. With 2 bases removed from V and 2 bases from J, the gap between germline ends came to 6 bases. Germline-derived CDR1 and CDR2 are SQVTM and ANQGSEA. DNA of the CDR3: TGCAGCGTTGAAAAGCGAAACACTGAAGCTTTCTTT. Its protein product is CSVEKRNTEAFF.

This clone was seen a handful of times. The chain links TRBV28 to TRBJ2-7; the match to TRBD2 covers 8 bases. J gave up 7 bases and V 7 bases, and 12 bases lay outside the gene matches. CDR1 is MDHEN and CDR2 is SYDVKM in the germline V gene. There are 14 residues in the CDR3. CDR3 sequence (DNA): TGTGCCAGCACCGGCTGGGGGGCGGGGGGAGAGCAGTACTTC. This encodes CASTGWGAGGEQYF. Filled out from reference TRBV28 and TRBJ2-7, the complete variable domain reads DVKVTQSSRYLVKRTGEKVFLECVQDMDHENMFWYRQDPGLGLRLIYFSYDVKMKEKGDIPEGYSVSREKKERFSLILESASTNQTSMYLCASTGWGAGGEQYFGPGTRLTVT.

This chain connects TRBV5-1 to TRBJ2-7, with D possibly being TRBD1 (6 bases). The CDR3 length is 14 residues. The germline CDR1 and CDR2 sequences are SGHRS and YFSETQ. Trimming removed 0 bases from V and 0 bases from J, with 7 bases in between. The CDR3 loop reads CASSLEGDSYEQYF. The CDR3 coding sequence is TGCGCCAGCAGCTTGGAGGGGGACTCCTACGAGCAGTACTTC.

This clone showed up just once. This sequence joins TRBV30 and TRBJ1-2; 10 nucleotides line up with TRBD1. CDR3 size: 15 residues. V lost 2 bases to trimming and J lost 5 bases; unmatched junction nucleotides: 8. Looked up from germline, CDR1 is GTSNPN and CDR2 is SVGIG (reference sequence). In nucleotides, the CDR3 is TGTGCCTGGAGTTTGACAGGGGGCGAGAATTATGGCTACACCTTC. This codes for CAWSLTGGENYGYTF.

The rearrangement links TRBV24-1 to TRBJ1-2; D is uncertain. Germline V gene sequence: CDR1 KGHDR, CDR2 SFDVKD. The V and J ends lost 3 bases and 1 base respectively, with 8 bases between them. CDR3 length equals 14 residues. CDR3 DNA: TGTGCCACCAGTGATGGGCGAAATAACTATGGCTACACCTTC. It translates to CATSDGRNNYGYTF.

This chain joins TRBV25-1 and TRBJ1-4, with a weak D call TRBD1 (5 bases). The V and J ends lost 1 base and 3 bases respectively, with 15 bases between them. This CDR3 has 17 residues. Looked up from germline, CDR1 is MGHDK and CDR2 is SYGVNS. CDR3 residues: CASSEFGGDGANEKLFF. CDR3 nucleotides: TGTGCCAGCAGTGAATTTGGGGGGGACGGGGCTAATGAAAAACTGTTTTTT.

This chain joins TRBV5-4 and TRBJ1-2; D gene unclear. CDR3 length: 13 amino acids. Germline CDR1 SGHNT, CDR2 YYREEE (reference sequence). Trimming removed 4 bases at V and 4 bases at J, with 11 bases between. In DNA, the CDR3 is TGTGCCAGCAGCACCGGAGGATCCTATGGCTACACCTTC. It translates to CASSTGGSYGYTF.

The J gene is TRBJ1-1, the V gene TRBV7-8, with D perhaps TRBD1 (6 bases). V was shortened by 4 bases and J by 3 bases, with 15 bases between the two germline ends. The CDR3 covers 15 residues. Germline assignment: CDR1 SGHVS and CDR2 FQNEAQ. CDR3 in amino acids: CASSSGGPSYTEAFF. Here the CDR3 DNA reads TGTGCCAGCAGCTCGGGGGGGCCTTCGTACACTGAAGCTTTCTTT.

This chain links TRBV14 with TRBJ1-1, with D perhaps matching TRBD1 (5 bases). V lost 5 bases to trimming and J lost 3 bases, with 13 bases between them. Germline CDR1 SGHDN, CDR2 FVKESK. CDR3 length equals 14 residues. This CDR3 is CASSFELGDTEAFF. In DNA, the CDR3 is TGTGCCAGCAGCTTTGAGTTAGGGGACACTGAAGCTTTCTTT.

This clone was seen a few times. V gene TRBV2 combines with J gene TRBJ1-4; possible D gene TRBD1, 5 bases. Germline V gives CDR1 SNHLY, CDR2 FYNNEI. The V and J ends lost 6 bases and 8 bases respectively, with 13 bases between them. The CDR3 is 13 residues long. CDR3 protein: CASSYTAGEKLFF. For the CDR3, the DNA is TGTGCCAGCAGCTACACGGCAGGGGAAAAACTGTTTTTT.

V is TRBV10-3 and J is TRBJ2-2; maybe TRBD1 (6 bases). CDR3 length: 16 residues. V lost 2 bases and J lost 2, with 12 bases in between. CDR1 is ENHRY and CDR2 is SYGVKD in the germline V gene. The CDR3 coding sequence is TGTGCCATCAGTGAGATAAAGGACAGCAACACCGGGGAGCTGTTTTTT. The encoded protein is CAISEIKDSNTGELFF.

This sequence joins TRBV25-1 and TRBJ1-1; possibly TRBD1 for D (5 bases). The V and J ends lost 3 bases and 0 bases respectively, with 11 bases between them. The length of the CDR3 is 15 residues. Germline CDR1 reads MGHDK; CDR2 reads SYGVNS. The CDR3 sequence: CASSDLGGMNTEAFF. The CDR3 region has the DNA TGTGCCAGCAGTGATTTGGGGGGGATGAACACTGAAGCTTTCTTT.

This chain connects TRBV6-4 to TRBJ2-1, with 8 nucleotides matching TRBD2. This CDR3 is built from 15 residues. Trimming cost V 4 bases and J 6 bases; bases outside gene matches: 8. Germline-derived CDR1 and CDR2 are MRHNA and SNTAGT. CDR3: CASSVVGLVGNEQFF. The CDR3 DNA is TGTGCCAGCAGTGTGGTGGGACTAGTTGGCAATGAGCAGTTCTTC.